This is a list of T cell receptor beta chains from one sample in a study of tumor-infiltrating lymphocytes in oesophageal squamous cell carcinoma. TCRdb reprocessed the PCR reads with MiXCR, giving one entry per CDR3 protein. The table includes about 14,000 distinct CDR3 sequences, about 50% detected once. Input material: blood. Receptors originate from a male donor with esophageal squamous cell carcinoma. The CDR3 runs from the conserved cysteine through the conserved F or W. The order of the fields is D gene, V gene, J gene, clone size, CDR3 protein, CDR3 DNA. The D gene is left open where the match is weak. Clone size is given for some rows only: seen once, a few or many times, or a class if the clone is expanded.

D: TRBD1; V: TRBV6-6; J: TRBJ1-6; size: -; CDR3: CASSPGTANSPLHF; DNA: TGTGCCAGCAGCCCCGGGACAGCGAATTCACCCCTCCACTTT
D: -; V: TRBV7-4; J: TRBJ2-7; size: -; CDR3: CASSLVLGSYNEQYF; DNA: TGTGCCAGCAGCTTAGTTCTCGGCTCCTACAATGAGCAGTACTTC
D: TRBD1; V: TRBV6-2/TRBV6-3; J: TRBJ2-5; size: few; CDR3: CASSGDRGVKTQYF; DNA: TGTGCCAGCAGTGGGGACAGGGGAGTGAAGACCCAGTACTTC
D: -; V: TRBV7-2; J: TRBJ2-3; size: medium-sized; CDR3: CASSLVGQPGTDTQYF; DNA: TGTGCCAGCAGCTTAGTTGGTCAGCCGGGAACAGATACGCAGTATTTT
D: -; V: TRBV6-1; J: TRBJ2-6; size: -; CDR3: CASSDLAASSGANVLTF; DNA: TGTGCCAGCAGTGATCTGGCTGCAAGCTCTGGGGCCAACGTCCTGACTTTC
D: -; V: TRBV6-6; J: TRBJ2-1; size: few; CDR3: CASSYTAGTHSYNEQFF; DNA: TGTGCCAGCAGTTACACCGCCGGGACCCACTCCTACAATGAGCAGTTCTTC
D: TRBD2; V: TRBV7-9; J: TRBJ2-1; size: -; CDR3: CASSLDGGASDEQFF; DNA: TGTGCCAGCAGCTTAGACGGGGGGGCGTCGGATGAGCAGTTCTTC
D: -; V: TRBV7-6; J: TRBJ2-1; size: -; CDR3: CASSSYYEQFF; DNA: TGTGCCAGCAGCTCGTACTACGAGCAGTTCTTC
D: TRBD2; V: TRBV7-2; J: TRBJ2-2; size: few; CDR3: CASSAVAGGTGELFF; DNA: TGTGCCAGCAGCGCCGTAGCGGGAGGCACCGGGGAGCTGTTTTTT
D: TRBD2; V: TRBV5-1; J: TRBJ2-4; size: many; CDR3: CASSPGREDSWQYF; DNA: TGCGCCAGCAGCCCCGGGCGGGAGGATTCGTGGCAGTACTTC
D: TRBD2; V: TRBV7-3; J: TRBJ2-3; size: -; CDR3: CASSLGTSGSSYTDTQYF; DNA: TGTGCCAGCAGCTTAGGGACTAGCGGGAGCTCGTACACAGATACGCAGTATTTT
D: -; V: TRBV10-3; J: TRBJ1-5; size: few; CDR3: CAISAGGNQPQHF; DNA: TGTGCCATCAGTGCCGGCGGCAATCAGCCCCAGCATTTT
D: TRBD2; V: TRBV5-4; J: TRBJ2-3; size: many; CDR3: CASSSPGLAGTDTQYF; DNA: TGTGCCAGCAGCAGTCCGGGACTAGCGGGAACCGATACGCAGTATTTT
D: TRBD1; V: TRBV19; J: TRBJ2-4; size: many; CDR3: CARTEDRAQNIQYF; DNA: TGTGCCAGGACCGAGGACAGGGCCCAAAACATTCAGTACTTC
D: TRBD2; V: TRBV6-6; J: TRBJ2-3; size: many; CDR3: CASSFSGLAGSDTQYF; DNA: TGTGCCAGCAGTTTCTCGGGACTAGCCGGGTCAGATACGCAGTATTTT
D: -; V: TRBV6-1; J: TRBJ2-1; size: medium-sized; CDR3: CASSAWDNEQFF; DNA: TGTGCCAGCAGTGCCTGGGACAATGAGCAGTTCTTC
D: -; V: TRBV6-1; J: TRBJ2-7; size: many; CDR3: CASSRTSSYNEQYF; DNA: TGTGCCAGCAGTCGGACAAGCTCCTACAATGAGCAGTACTTC
D: TRBD2; V: TRBV7-9; J: TRBJ2-5; size: medium-sized; CDR3: CASSPPWGGETQYF; DNA: TGTGCCAGCAGCCCCCCTTGGGGAGGGGAGACCCAGTACTTC
D: -; V: TRBV7-6; J: TRBJ1-1; size: medium-sized; CDR3: CASSLRGPNTEAFF; DNA: TGTGCCAGCAGCCTTAGGGGCCCGAACACTGAAGCTTTCTTT
D: TRBD2; V: TRBV7-6; J: TRBJ2-5; size: few; CDR3: CASSLAPAGGQETQYF; DNA: TGTGCTAGCAGCTTAGCGCCAGCGGGGGGGCAAGAGACCCAGTACTTC
D: -; V: TRBV6-6; J: TRBJ2-1; size: -; CDR3: CASSYSIISEQFF; DNA: TGTGCCAGCAGTTACTCGATAATATCTGAGCAGTTCTTC
D: -; V: TRBV6-1; J: TRBJ2-6; size: medium-sized; CDR3: CASSELPPFVSGANVLTF; DNA: TGTGCCAGCAGTGAGCTCCCCCCGTTTGTGAGTGGGGCCAACGTCCTGACTTTC
D: TRBD2; V: TRBV7-6; J: TRBJ2-1; size: -; CDR3: CASSLGGTSNPGEQFF; DNA: TGTGCCAGCAGCTTAGGCGGGACTAGCAACCCGGGGGAGCAGTTCTTC
D: TRBD2; V: TRBV7-3; J: TRBJ2-5; size: medium-sized; CDR3: CASSLTGRGETQYF; DNA: TGTGCCAGCAGCTTAACTGGGAGGGGCGAGACCCAGTACTTC
D: -; V: TRBV7-3; J: TRBJ2-3; size: -; CDR3: CASSLGGAADTQYF; DNA: TGTGCCAGCAGCTTAGGGGGGGCCGCAGATACGCAGTATTTT
D: -; V: TRBV7-2; J: TRBJ2-7; size: -; CDR3: CASSVRIDSYEQYF; DNA: TGTGCCAGCAGCGTACGGATCGACTCCTACGAGCAGTACTTC
D: -; V: TRBV12-3/TRBV12-4; J: TRBJ1-5; size: many; CDR3: CASSPGGFQPQHF; DNA: TGTGCCAGCAGCCCCGGAGGGTTCCAGCCCCAGCATTTT
D: -; V: TRBV6-1; J: TRBJ2-1; size: -; CDR3: CASRGTATYEQFF; DNA: TGTGCCAGCAGGGGGACGGCCACCTACGAGCAGTTCTTC
D: -; V: TRBV7-7; J: TRBJ2-5; size: -; CDR3: CASSSRGSPPETQYF; DNA: TGTGCTAGCAGCTCCCGCGGTAGCCCACCCGAGACCCAGTACTTC
D: TRBD1; V: TRBV7-3; J: TRBJ1-1; size: -; CDR3: CASSSRPRQGDTEAFF; DNA: TGTGCCAGCAGCTCGAGACCCCGACAGGGGGACACTGAAGCTTTCTTT
D: TRBD2; V: TRBV7-2; J: TRBJ2-1; size: -; CDR3: CASSFLSGRTVNEQFF; DNA: TGTGCCAGCAGCTTCCTGAGCGGGAGAACGGTCAATGAGCAGTTCTTC
D: -; V: TRBV5-6; J: TRBJ2-7; size: -; CDR3: CASSLGLDHMGEQYF; DNA: TGTGCCAGCAGCTTGGGGCTAGACCACATGGGCGAGCAGTACTTC
D: -; V: TRBV12-3/TRBV12-4; J: TRBJ2-3; size: medium-sized; CDR3: CASTVVDTQYF; DNA: TGTGCCAGTACGGTGGTGGATACGCAGTATTTT
D: -; V: TRBV6-8; J: TRBJ1-5; size: -; CDR3: CASRERGGWQPQHF; DNA: TGTGCCAGCAGAGAAAGAGGAGGGTGGCAGCCCCAGCATTTT
D: -; V: TRBV11-2; J: TRBJ2-1; size: -; CDR3: CVSSRDGAQETQFF; DNA: TGTGTCAGCAGCCGGGACGGGGCTCAAGAGACCCAGTTCTTC
D: -; V: TRBV6-1; J: TRBJ2-5; size: -; CDR3: CASRQGVETQYF; DNA: TGTGCCAGCAGACAGGGTGTGGAGACCCAGTACTTC
D: TRBD2; V: TRBV6-1; J: TRBJ2-1; size: medium-sized; CDR3: CASRLTSGGYNEQFF; DNA: TGTGCCAGCAGACTTACTAGCGGGGGATACAATGAGCAGTTCTTC